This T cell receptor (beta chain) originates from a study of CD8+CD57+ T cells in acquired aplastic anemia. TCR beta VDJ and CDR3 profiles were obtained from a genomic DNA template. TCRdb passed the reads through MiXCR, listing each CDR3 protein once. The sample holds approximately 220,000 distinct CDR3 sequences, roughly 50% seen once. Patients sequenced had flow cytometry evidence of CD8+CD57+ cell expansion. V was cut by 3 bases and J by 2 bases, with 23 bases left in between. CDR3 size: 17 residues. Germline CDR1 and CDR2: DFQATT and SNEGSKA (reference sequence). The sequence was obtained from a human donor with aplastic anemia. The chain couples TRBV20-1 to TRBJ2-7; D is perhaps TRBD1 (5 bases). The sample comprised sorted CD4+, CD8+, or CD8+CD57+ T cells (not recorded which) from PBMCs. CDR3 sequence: CSASGRVRLGATYEQYF. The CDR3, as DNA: TGCAGTGCTAGCGGTCGGGTCAGATTAGGGGCGACCTACGAGCAGTACTTC.